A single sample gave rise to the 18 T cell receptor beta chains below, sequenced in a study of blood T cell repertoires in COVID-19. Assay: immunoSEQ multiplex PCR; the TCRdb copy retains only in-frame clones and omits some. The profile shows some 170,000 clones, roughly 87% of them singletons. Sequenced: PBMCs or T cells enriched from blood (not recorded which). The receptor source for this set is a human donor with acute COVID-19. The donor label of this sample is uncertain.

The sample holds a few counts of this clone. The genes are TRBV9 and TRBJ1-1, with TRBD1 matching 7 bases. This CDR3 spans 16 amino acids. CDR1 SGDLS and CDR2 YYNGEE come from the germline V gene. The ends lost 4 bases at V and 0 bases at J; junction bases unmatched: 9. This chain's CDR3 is CASSRQGRGMNTEAFF. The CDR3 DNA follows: TGTGCCAGCAGCCGACAGGGACGGGGGATGAACACTGAAGCTTTCTTT.

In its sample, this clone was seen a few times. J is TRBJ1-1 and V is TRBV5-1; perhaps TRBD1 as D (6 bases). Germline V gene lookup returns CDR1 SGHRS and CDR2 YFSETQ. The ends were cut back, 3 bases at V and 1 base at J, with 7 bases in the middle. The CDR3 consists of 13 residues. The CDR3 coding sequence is TGCGCCAGCAGCTGGGACAAGAACACTGAAGCTTTCTTT. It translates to CASSWDKNTEAFF.

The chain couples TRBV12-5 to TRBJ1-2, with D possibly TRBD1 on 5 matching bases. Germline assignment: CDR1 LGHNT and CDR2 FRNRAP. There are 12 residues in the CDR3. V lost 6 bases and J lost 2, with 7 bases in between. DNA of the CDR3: TGTGCTAGTGGAAGGGGAAACTATGGCTACACCTTC. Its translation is CASGRGNYGYTF. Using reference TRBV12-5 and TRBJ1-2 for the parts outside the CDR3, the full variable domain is DARVTQTPRHKVTEMGQEVTMRCQPILGHNTVFWYRQTMMQGLELLAYFRNRAPLDDSGMPKDRFSAEMPDATLATLKIQPSEPRDSAVYFCASGRGNYGYTFGSGTRLTVV.

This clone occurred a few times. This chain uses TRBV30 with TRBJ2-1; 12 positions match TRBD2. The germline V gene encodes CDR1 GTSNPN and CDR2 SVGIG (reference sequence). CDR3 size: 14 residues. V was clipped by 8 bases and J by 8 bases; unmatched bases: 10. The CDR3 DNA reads TGTGCCGCTAGCGGGGGGGCCCTAGGGGATGAGCAGTTCTTC. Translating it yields CAASGGALGDEQFF.

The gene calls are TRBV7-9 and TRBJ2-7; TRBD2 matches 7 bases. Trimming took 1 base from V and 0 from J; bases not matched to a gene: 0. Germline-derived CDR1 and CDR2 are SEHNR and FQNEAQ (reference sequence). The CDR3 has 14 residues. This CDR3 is CASSLGTSSYEQYF. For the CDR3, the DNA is TGTGCCAGCAGCTTAGGGACTAGCTCCTACGAGCAGTACTTC.

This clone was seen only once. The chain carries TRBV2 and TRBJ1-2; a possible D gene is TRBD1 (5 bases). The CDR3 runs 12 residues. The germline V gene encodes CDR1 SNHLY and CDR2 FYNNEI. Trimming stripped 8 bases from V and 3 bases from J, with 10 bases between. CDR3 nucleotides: TGTGCCAGCGGGGGGAAAGACTATGGCTACACCTTC. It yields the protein CASGGKDYGYTF.

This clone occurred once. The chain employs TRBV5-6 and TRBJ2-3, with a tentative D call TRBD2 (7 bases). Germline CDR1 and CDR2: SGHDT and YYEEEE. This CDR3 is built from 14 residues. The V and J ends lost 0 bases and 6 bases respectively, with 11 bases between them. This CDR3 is CASSLVAGADTQYF. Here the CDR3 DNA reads TGTGCCAGCAGCTTGGTCGCGGGGGCCGATACGCAGTATTTT.

The CDR3, as DNA: TGCGCCAGCAGCTTGGGTGGGGCTGGGCAGCCCCAGCATTTT. Translated: CASSLGGAGQPQHF. The chain has TRBV5-1 and TRBJ1-5, with D tentatively TRBD1 (5 bases). The CDR3 runs to 14 residues. V lost 0 bases, J lost 7 bases, and 11 bases lay in between. Germline CDR1 is SGHRS and CDR2 is YFSETQ.

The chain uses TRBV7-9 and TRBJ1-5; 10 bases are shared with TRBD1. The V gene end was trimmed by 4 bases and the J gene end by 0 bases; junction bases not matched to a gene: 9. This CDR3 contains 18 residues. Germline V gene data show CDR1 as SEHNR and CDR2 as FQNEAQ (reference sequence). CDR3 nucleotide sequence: TGTGCCAGCAGCTATTGGGGACAGGGGTCCAATAGCAATCAGCCCCAGCATTTT. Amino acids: CASSYWGQGSNSNQPQHF.

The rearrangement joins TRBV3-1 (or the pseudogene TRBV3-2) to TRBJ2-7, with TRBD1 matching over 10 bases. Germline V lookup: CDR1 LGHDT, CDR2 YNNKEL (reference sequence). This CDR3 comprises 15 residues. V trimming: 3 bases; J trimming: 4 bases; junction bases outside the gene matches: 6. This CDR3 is CASSQGWDRGYEQYF. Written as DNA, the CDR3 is TGTGCCAGCAGCCAGGGTTGGGACAGGGGATACGAGCAGTACTTC.

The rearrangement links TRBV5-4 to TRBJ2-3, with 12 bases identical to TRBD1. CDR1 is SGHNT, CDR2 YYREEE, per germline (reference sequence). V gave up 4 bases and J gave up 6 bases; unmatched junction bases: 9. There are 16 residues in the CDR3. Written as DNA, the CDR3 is TGTGCCAGCAGCCCGGGACAGGGGGCGTTAGGGGATACGCAGTATTTT. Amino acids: CASSPGQGALGDTQYF.

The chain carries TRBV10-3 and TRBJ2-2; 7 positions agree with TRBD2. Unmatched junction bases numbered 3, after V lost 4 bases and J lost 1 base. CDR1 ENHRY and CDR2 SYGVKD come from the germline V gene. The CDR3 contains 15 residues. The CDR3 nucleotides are TGTGCCATCAGTGCTCCGGGGGGGAACACCGGGGAGCTGTTTTTT. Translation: CAISAPGGNTGELFF.

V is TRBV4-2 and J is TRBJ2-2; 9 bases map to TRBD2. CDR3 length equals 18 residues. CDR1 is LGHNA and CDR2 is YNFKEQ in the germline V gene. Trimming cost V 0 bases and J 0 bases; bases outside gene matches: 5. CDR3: CASSQEPQRGANTGELFF. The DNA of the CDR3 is TGTGCCAGCAGCCAAGAGCCTCAGCGGGGGGCGAACACCGGGGAGCTGTTTTTT.

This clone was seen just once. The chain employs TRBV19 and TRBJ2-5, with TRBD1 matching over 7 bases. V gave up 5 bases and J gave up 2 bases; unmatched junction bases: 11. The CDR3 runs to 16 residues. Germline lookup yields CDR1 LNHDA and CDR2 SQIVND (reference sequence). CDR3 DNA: TGTGCCAGTAGTTCTCGTAGACAGGGAATACAAGAGACCCAGTACTTC. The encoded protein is CASSSRRQGIQETQYF.

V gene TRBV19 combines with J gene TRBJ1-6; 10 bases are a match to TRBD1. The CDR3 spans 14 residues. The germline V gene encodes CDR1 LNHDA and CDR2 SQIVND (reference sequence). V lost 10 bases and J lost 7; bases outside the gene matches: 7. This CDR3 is CATNPGQGNSPLHF. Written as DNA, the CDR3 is TGTGCCACAAACCCGGGACAGGGGAATTCACCCCTCCACTTT.

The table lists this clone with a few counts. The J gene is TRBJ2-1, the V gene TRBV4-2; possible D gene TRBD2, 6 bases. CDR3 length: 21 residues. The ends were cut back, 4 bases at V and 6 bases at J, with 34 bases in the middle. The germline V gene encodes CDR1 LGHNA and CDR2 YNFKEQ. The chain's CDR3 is CASSPQAIHLTGTLHGNEQFF. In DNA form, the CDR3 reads TGTGCCAGCAGCCCGCAAGCTATCCACCTCACCGGGACTCTCCACGGCAATGAGCAGTTCTTC.

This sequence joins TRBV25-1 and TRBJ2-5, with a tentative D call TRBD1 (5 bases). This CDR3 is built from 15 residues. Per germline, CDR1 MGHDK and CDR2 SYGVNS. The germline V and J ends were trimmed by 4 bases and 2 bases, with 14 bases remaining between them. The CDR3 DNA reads TGTGCCAGCAGTGGTCGTCGACAGCTACAAGAGACCCAGTACTTC. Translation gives CASSGRRQLQETQYF.

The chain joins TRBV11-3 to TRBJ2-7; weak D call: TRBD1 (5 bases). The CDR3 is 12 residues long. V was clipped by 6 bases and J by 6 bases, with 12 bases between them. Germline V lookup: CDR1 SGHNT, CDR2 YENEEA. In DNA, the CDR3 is TGTGCCAGCAGTTGGGGAAGGGGCGAGCAGTACTTC. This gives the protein CASSWGRGEQYF. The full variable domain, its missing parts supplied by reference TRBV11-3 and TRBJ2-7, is EAGVVQSPRYKIIEKKQPVAFWCNPISGHNTLYWYLQNLGQGPELLIRYENEEAVDDSQLPKDRFSAERLKGVDSTLKIQPAELGDSAVYLCASSWGRGEQYFGPGTRLTVT.